This is a list of T cell receptor beta chains from one sample in a study of blood T cells in healthy people across ages. Each CDR3 protein is one row after TCRdb ran MiXCR on the 5' RACE reads. The sample has approximately 810,000 distinct CDR3 sequences, less than 35% seen once. Sequencing used blood. The receptor source for this set is a woman aged 80 or older in good health. Both conserved end residues are part of each CDR3. The D gene is left open where the match is weak. Some rows have no size entry. The others give once, few or many, or a class for an expanded clone.

cdr3_nt: TGTGCCACCAGCAGAGATAACAGGGTGCTTGAAGCTTTCTTT; cdr3_aa: CATSRDNRVLEAFF; d_call: .; clone_size: .; j_call: TRBJ1-1; v_call: TRBV15
cdr3_nt: TGTGCCAGCAGTGTTGATCAGCCCCAGCATTTT; cdr3_aa: CASSVDQPQHF; d_call: .; clone_size: few; j_call: TRBJ1-5; v_call: TRBV2
cdr3_nt: TGTGCCAGCAGACCTTCGACAGGGGGCTTCAACTATGGCTACACCTTC; cdr3_aa: CASRPSTGGFNYGYTF; d_call: TRBD1; clone_size: many; j_call: TRBJ1-2; v_call: TRBV3-1
cdr3_nt: TGTGCCAGCAGTACTAGAACTAGCGGGGTCTACGAGCAGTACTTC; cdr3_aa: CASSTRTSGVYEQYF; d_call: TRBD2; clone_size: .; j_call: TRBJ2-7; v_call: TRBV6-2/TRBV6-3
cdr3_nt: TGTGCCAGCAGCCGGAGGACTAGCGGGGGGGGGTCCTACAATGAGCAGTTCTTC; cdr3_aa: CASSRRTSGGGSYNEQFF; d_call: TRBD2; clone_size: few; j_call: TRBJ2-1; v_call: TRBV7-8
cdr3_nt: TGTGCCAGCAGCCGAGGTATGGGTCAGCCCCAGCATTTT; cdr3_aa: CASSRGMGQPQHF; d_call: .; clone_size: .; j_call: TRBJ1-5; v_call: TRBV7-2
cdr3_nt: TGTGCCTGCACTGACAGCGAAGCTAACTATGGCTACACCTTC; cdr3_aa: CACTDSEANYGYTF; d_call: .; clone_size: once; j_call: TRBJ1-2; v_call: TRBV2
cdr3_nt: TGTGCCAGCAGCTTAGTAGGCAGGGCCCGAGACTATGGCTACACCTTC; cdr3_aa: CASSLVGRARDYGYTF; d_call: .; clone_size: few; j_call: TRBJ1-2; v_call: TRBV7-9
cdr3_nt: TGTGCCAGCAGCTCACTCCTAGCGGCTCAAGAGACCCAGTACTTC; cdr3_aa: CASSSLLAAQETQYF; d_call: TRBD2; clone_size: .; j_call: TRBJ2-5; v_call: TRBV7-2
cdr3_nt: TGTGCCAGCAGCTTAGTGGGACTAGCGGGCTACGGGGATACGCAGTATTTT; cdr3_aa: CASSLVGLAGYGDTQYF; d_call: TRBD2; clone_size: many; j_call: TRBJ2-3; v_call: TRBV7-9
cdr3_nt: TGCGCCAGCAGCGAACGCTTGGGAGTAGGGGGCTCTGAAGCTTTCTTT; cdr3_aa: CASSERLGVGGSEAFF; d_call: TRBD1; clone_size: few; j_call: TRBJ1-1; v_call: TRBV5-1
cdr3_nt: TGTGCCAGCAGCTCCCAAGACAGCACTGAAGCTTTCTTT; cdr3_aa: CASSSQDSTEAFF; d_call: .; clone_size: many; j_call: TRBJ1-1; v_call: TRBV7-9
cdr3_nt: TGCGCCAGCAGCCGCCGGAGCGGAGACAGGGGGTCCACTGAAGCTTTCTTT; cdr3_aa: CASSRRSGDRGSTEAFF; d_call: TRBD1; clone_size: few; j_call: TRBJ1-1; v_call: TRBV5-1
cdr3_nt: TGTGCCAGCCTCAGGGGGCGCGGAGAGACCCAGTACTTC; cdr3_aa: CASLRGRGETQYF; d_call: TRBD1; clone_size: .; j_call: TRBJ2-5; v_call: TRBV7-2
cdr3_nt: TGTGCCAGCAGCGTAGATGGGACTATATATGAGACCCAGTACTTC; cdr3_aa: CASSVDGTIYETQYF; d_call: TRBD2; clone_size: many; j_call: TRBJ2-5; v_call: TRBV7-2
cdr3_nt: TGCAGCGTTGAAGATCGGGCAGGGGGCTACGAGCAGTACTTC; cdr3_aa: CSVEDRAGGYEQYF; d_call: TRBD1; clone_size: .; j_call: TRBJ2-7; v_call: TRBV29-1
cdr3_nt: TGCGCCAGCGGCTTGACGGGGACAGGGGGCTTTGAGCAGTACTTC; cdr3_aa: CASGLTGTGGFEQYF; d_call: TRBD1; clone_size: once; j_call: TRBJ2-7; v_call: TRBV5-1
cdr3_nt: TGCGCCAGCAGCTATGGGAAGGGACTAGCGGGAGAGGAGCAGTACTTC; cdr3_aa: CASSYGKGLAGEEQYF; d_call: TRBD2; clone_size: few; j_call: TRBJ2-7; v_call: TRBV5-1
cdr3_nt: TGCGCCAGCAGCTGGGCGCAGGGGGAAGAGACCCAGTACTTC; cdr3_aa: CASSWAQGEETQYF; d_call: TRBD1; clone_size: .; j_call: TRBJ2-5; v_call: TRBV5-1
cdr3_nt: TGTGCCAGCAGCCACACTGGCTACACCTTC; cdr3_aa: CASSHTGYTF; d_call: .; clone_size: many; j_call: TRBJ1-2; v_call: TRBV28
cdr3_nt: TGTGCCAGCAGCCCCCCGTGGGGGGAGACCCAGTACTTC; cdr3_aa: CASSPPWGETQYF; d_call: .; clone_size: many; j_call: TRBJ2-5; v_call: TRBV7-2
cdr3_nt: TGTGCCACCAGCAGAAATTACAACACCGGGGAGCTGTTTTTT; cdr3_aa: CATSRNYNTGELFF; d_call: .; clone_size: .; j_call: TRBJ2-2; v_call: TRBV15
cdr3_nt: TGCGCCAGCAGCTCCGGGACAGCTAAAGAGACCCAGTACTTC; cdr3_aa: CASSSGTAKETQYF; d_call: TRBD1; clone_size: .; j_call: TRBJ2-5; v_call: TRBV5-1
cdr3_nt: TGTGCCAGCAGCTTAGGCCGGACGAGGCTCAGCTCCTATAATTCACCCCTCCACTTT; cdr3_aa: CASSLGRTRLSSYNSPLHF; d_call: .; clone_size: few; j_call: TRBJ1-6; v_call: TRBV7-8
cdr3_nt: TGTGCCAGCAGATTTAAGTCAGGGGGAAACTATGGCTACACCTTC; cdr3_aa: CASRFKSGGNYGYTF; d_call: TRBD1; clone_size: many; j_call: TRBJ1-2; v_call: TRBV6-5
cdr3_nt: TGTGCCAGCAGCGTAGGAGCCGGGTTGAACACTGAAGCTTTCTTT; cdr3_aa: CASSVGAGLNTEAFF; d_call: .; clone_size: .; j_call: TRBJ1-1; v_call: TRBV9
cdr3_nt: TGTGCCAGCAGCGAACGGGGCTACCAAGAGACCCAGTACTTC; cdr3_aa: CASSERGYQETQYF; d_call: .; clone_size: once; j_call: TRBJ2-5; v_call: TRBV2
cdr3_nt: TGCGCCAGCAGCATTACAGGGGGAACAGATACGCAGTATTTT; cdr3_aa: CASSITGGTDTQYF; d_call: TRBD1; clone_size: many; j_call: TRBJ2-3; v_call: TRBV5-1
cdr3_nt: TGTGCCACCAGTGATTTTACGGGGGAATCCTTAGAGACCCAGTACTTC; cdr3_aa: CATSDFTGESLETQYF; d_call: .; clone_size: many; j_call: TRBJ2-5; v_call: TRBV24-1
cdr3_nt: TGTGCCAGCAGTTACGCGTCCGAGCCTCAAAACATTCAGTACTTC; cdr3_aa: CASSYASEPQNIQYF; d_call: .; clone_size: many; j_call: TRBJ2-4; v_call: TRBV6-2/TRBV6-3
cdr3_nt: TGCGGCGTAGGGACCGACTCTGGGGCCAACGTCCTGACTTTC; cdr3_aa: CGVGTDSGANVLTF; d_call: .; clone_size: once; j_call: TRBJ2-6; v_call: TRBV29-1
cdr3_nt: TGTGCCAGCAGCACAGGACTGAAATCAATGAACACTGAAGCTTTCTTT; cdr3_aa: CASSTGLKSMNTEAFF; d_call: .; clone_size: few; j_call: TRBJ1-1; v_call: TRBV11-2
cdr3_nt: TGTGCCGGCAGGGATGGACAGGGGAGCTCTGGGGCCAACGTCCTGACTTTC; cdr3_aa: CAGRDGQGSSGANVLTF; d_call: TRBD1; clone_size: .; j_call: TRBJ2-6; v_call: TRBV2
cdr3_nt: TGTGCCAGCAGCCAAGAAGACAGGGGTATCACTGAAGCTTTCTTT; cdr3_aa: CASSQEDRGITEAFF; d_call: TRBD1; clone_size: few; j_call: TRBJ1-1; v_call: TRBV4-2
cdr3_nt: TGTGCCAGCAGTGATTCGGGACGGGGTAAAGGGGGCACTGAAGCTTTCTTT; cdr3_aa: CASSDSGRGKGGTEAFF; d_call: .; clone_size: once; j_call: TRBJ1-1; v_call: TRBV2
cdr3_nt: TGCAGTGCTAGAGGAGCGGGAGCTGGTAATGAGCAGTTCTTC; cdr3_aa: CSARGAGAGNEQFF; d_call: TRBD2; clone_size: once; j_call: TRBJ2-1; v_call: TRBV20-1
cdr3_nt: TGTGCCAGCAGCCAGACAGGCAACAATCAGCCCCAGCATTTT; cdr3_aa: CASSQTGNNQPQHF; d_call: .; clone_size: many; j_call: TRBJ1-5; v_call: TRBV2
cdr3_nt: TGCAGCGTGGCATCGGACCGGGAGCAGTTCTTC; cdr3_aa: CSVASDREQFF; d_call: .; clone_size: .; j_call: TRBJ2-1; v_call: TRBV29-1
cdr3_nt: TGTGCCAGCGGAACCAAGGGCCAAACAGGGAAGAATGAGCAGTTCTTC; cdr3_aa: CASGTKGQTGKNEQFF; d_call: .; clone_size: many; j_call: TRBJ2-1; v_call: TRBV25-1
cdr3_nt: TGTGCCAGCAGCCGAAACTCTGAGCAGTACTTC; cdr3_aa: CASSRNSEQYF; d_call: .; clone_size: .; j_call: TRBJ2-7; v_call: TRBV7-2
cdr3_nt: TGCAGTGGGGCGGCTAGCTCCTATAATTCACCCCTCCACTTT; cdr3_aa: CSGAASSYNSPLHF; d_call: .; clone_size: .; j_call: TRBJ1-6; v_call: TRBV20-1
cdr3_nt: TGTGCCAGCAGCAACCGGGACAGAAGCCTTGAAAAACTGTTTTTT; cdr3_aa: CASSNRDRSLEKLFF; d_call: TRBD1; clone_size: .; j_call: TRBJ1-4; v_call: TRBV7-9
cdr3_nt: TGTGCCAGCAGTTTCGGCGCAGGGGGGTTGGAGACCCAGTACTTC; cdr3_aa: CASSFGAGGLETQYF; d_call: .; clone_size: many; j_call: TRBJ2-5; v_call: TRBV2